The 26 T cell receptor beta chains listed next were all sequenced from one sample in a study of cytomegalovirus exposure and HLA in healthy donors. PCR used 60 Vbeta primers and 13 Jbeta primers. Only in-frame clones appear in the TCRdb table, and some are missing; sequencing was by immunoSEQ multiplex PCR. The sample carries about 150,000 clones, roughly 78% recorded once. The sample was PBMCs. The receptors derive from a woman aged 45-59 years in good health and CMV-seropositive.

For this clone: Germline is not matched at one junction end, which may reflect a read error. V and J are TRBV15 and TRBJ2-7; 7 positions match TRBD1. Germline V gene data show CDR1 as LNHNV and CDR2 as YYDKDF (reference sequence). The CDR3 runs to 13 residues. This CDR3 is CATSRGDSPFQHF. The CDR3 DNA reads as TGTGCCACCAGCAGAGGGGACAGTCCCTTTCAACACTTC.

The chain combines TRBV6-5 with TRBJ2-5; no clear D gene. The CDR3 is 11 amino acids. V was cut by 4 bases and J by 9 bases, with 9 bases left in between. CDR1 is MNHEY, CDR2 SVGAGI, per germline. DNA for the CDR3: TGTGCCAGCAGTTCTGCCGGTGCCCAGTACTTC. The encoded protein is CASSSAGAQYF.

This chain links TRBV19 with TRBJ2-2, with D perhaps matching TRBD1 (6 bases). CDR3 length: 14 amino acids. Trimming pared 5 bases from V and 4 bases from J, leaving 11 bases between. CDR1 LNHDA and CDR2 SQIVND come from the germline V gene (reference sequence). CDR3 DNA sequence: TGTGCCAGTAGTCCAGGACAGAGCACCGGGGAGCTGTTTTTT. Translation: CASSPGQSTGELFF.

This chain joins TRBV10-2 and TRBJ2-2, with D perhaps matching TRBD1 (6 bases). The CDR3 totals 14 residues. Germline CDR1 WSHSY, CDR2 SAAADI. Trimming took 8 bases from V and 2 from J, leaving 12 bases between them. CDR3 nucleotide sequence: TGCGCCAGCTCGACAGGAGTAAACACCGGGGAGCTGTTTTTT. As protein: CASSTGVNTGELFF.

This clone was picked up a small number of times. The V gene is TRBV27, the J gene TRBJ1-6, with TRBD1 as a possible D gene (5 bases). CDR3 length equals 14 residues. V lost 4 bases and J 5 bases, leaving 9 bases between the germline ends. The germline gives CDR1 MNHEY, CDR2 SMNVEV (reference sequence). In nucleotides, the CDR3 is TGTGCCAGCAGTTGGGGGGTCGATAATTCACCCCTCCACTTT. Its protein product is CASSWGVDNSPLHF.

The rearrangement uses TRBV9 and TRBJ2-5; 8 positions agree with TRBD2. The V gene's germline CDR1 is SGDLS and CDR2 YYNGEE. This CDR3 contains 14 residues. V lost 0 bases and J lost 4; bases outside the gene matches: 2. The CDR3 spells CASSVATSGETQYF. In nucleotides, the CDR3 is TGTGCCAGCAGCGTAGCTACTAGCGGAGAGACCCAGTACTTC. Complete variable domain (other parts from reference TRBV9 and TRBJ2-5): DSGVTQTPKHLITATGQRVTLRCSPRSGDLSVYWYQQSLDQGLQFLIQYYNGEERAKGNILERFSAQQFPDLHSELNLSSLELGDSALYFCASSVATSGETQYFGPGTRLLVL.

The rearrangement links TRBV7-3 to TRBJ2-7; TRBD1 aligns across 8 bases. Germline values: CDR1 SGHTA, CDR2 FQGTGA. CDR3 length: 14 residues. Losses at the gene ends were 2 bases for V and 5 bases for J; bases not matched to a gene: 5. This CDR3 reads CASSLWTGIDEQYF. CDR3 DNA: TGTGCCAGCAGCTTATGGACAGGGATCGACGAGCAGTACTTC.

This chain uses TRBV4-1 with TRBJ2-3, with TRBD2 matching 13 bases. The CDR3 is 15 amino acids. Germline CDR1 MGHRA, CDR2 YSYEKL. J was trimmed by 6 bases and V by 2 bases; bases with no gene match: 2. The CDR3 nucleotides read TGCGCCAGCAGCCAATTGGGACTAGCGGGGGATACGCAGTATTTT. This encodes CASSQLGLAGDTQYF.

The rearrangement uses TRBV7-3 and TRBJ2-2; maybe TRBD2 (5 bases). Per germline, CDR1 SGHTA and CDR2 FQGTGA. CDR3 length: 15 amino acids. Trimming removed 3 bases from V and 2 bases from J, with 10 bases in between. In DNA form, the CDR3 reads TGTGCCAGCAGCTTGTTTCGGGGAAACACCGGGGAGCTGTTTTTT. Encoded protein: CASSLFRGNTGELFF.

V usage is TRBV9 and J usage is TRBJ1-2; the D gene is possibly TRBD1 (6 bases). CDR3 length: 14 residues. The ends were cut back, 4 bases at V and 6 bases at J, with 16 bases in the middle. The germline gives CDR1 SGDLS, CDR2 YYNGEE. Here the CDR3 reads CASSSSGVEHGYTF. CDR3 in DNA: TGTGCCAGCAGCTCCTCAGGGGTTGAACATGGCTACACCTTC.

This clone was seen a handful of times. V usage is TRBV2 and J usage is TRBJ2-3, with 9 bases aligning to TRBD2. V trimming: 11 bases; J trimming: 5 bases; junction bases outside the gene matches: 11. The CDR3 is 14 amino acids. The V gene's germline CDR1 is SNHLY and CDR2 FYNNEI. Written as DNA, the CDR3 is TGTGCCTGCTGGGCGGGGGGGCTTTTAGATACGCAGTATTTT. It encodes CACWAGGLLDTQYF.

This chain joins TRBV6-1 and TRBJ1-1; unclear D gene. The CDR3 extends over 12 amino acids. V dropped 4 bases and J dropped 0 bases, with 3 bases sitting between them. Germline assignment: CDR1 MNHNS and CDR2 SASEGT. Written as DNA, the CDR3 is TGTGCCAGCAGTGTTATGAACACTGAAGCTTTCTTT. Amino acid sequence: CASSVMNTEAFF.

The table lists this clone with a count of one. The V call is TRBV9, the J call TRBJ1-2; 7 bases align to TRBD1. CDR3 size: 12 residues. J was trimmed by 4 bases and V by 3 bases; bases with no gene match: 0. CDR1 and CDR2 from the germline V gene are SGDLS and YYNGEE. CDR3 sequence (DNA): TGTGCCAGCAGCGCAGGGGGCTATGGCTACACCTTC. It codes for CASSAGGYGYTF.

J is TRBJ2-4 and V is TRBV5-1; 7 nucleotides match TRBD2. Germline CDR1 is SGHRS and CDR2 is YFSETQ. V gave up 4 bases and J gave up 4 bases; unmatched junction bases: 5. The CDR3 runs 14 residues. CDR3 DNA: TGCGCCAGCAGCCCGGCCGGGGGGAAAAACATTCAGTACTTC. Residues: CASSPAGGKNIQYF.

This clone was recorded a few times. The chain carries TRBV5-1 and TRBJ2-3; 15 nucleotides agree with TRBD2. Germline V gene sequence: CDR1 SGHRS, CDR2 YFSETQ. The V segment lost 3 bases and the J segment 5 bases; nucleotides outside the gene matches: 7. The CDR3 spans 17 residues. The chain's CDR3 is CASSSGTSGGPIDTQYF. The CDR3 DNA is TGCGCCAGCAGCTCTGGGACTAGCGGGGGGCCGATAGATACGCAGTATTTT.

This rearrangement joins TRBV6-1 to TRBJ1-1; no firm D call. The CDR3 sequence is 14 residues long. Germline CDR1 and CDR2: MNHNS and SASEGT. The V end lost 10 bases, the J end lost 3 bases, and 18 bases lay between the germline ends. The CDR3 DNA is TGTGCCACCCTCCTCGACCCCGGGGACACTGAAGCTTTCTTT. Translating gives CATLLDPGDTEAFF.

V gene TRBV7-9 combines with J gene TRBJ2-2, with unresolved D. Trimming cost V 0 bases and J 4 bases, with 6 bases left between them. CDR3 size: 14 residues. CDR1 and CDR2 (germline): SEHNR, FQNEAQ (reference sequence). DNA for the CDR3: TGTGCCAGCAGCTTAGCCCACAGCACCGGGGAGCTGTTTTTT. Its protein is CASSLAHSTGELFF.

V gene TRBV27 combines with J gene TRBJ1-1; tentative D call: TRBD1 (5 bases). V gave up 4 bases and J gave up 8 bases, with 11 bases separating them. CDR1 MNHEY and CDR2 SMNVEV come from the germline V gene (reference sequence). This CDR3 is built from 12 residues. The CDR3 DNA reads TGTGCCAGCAGTTCCGGGACTACGGAAGCTTTCTTT. Its translation: CASSSGTTEAFF.

The chain is built from TRBV5-4 and TRBJ2-2; TRBD1 matches 7 bases. The trim removed 4 bases at V and 2 bases at J, leaving 8 bases unmatched. The CDR3 is 16 amino acids. Per the germline V gene, CDR1 is SGHNT and CDR2 is YYREEE (reference sequence). DNA of the CDR3: TGTGCCAGCAGCGCCAGGACAGGAAAAAACACCGGGGAGCTGTTTTTT. This encodes CASSARTGKNTGELFF.

This sequence joins TRBV30 and TRBJ1-5; TRBD1 is a possible D gene (6 bases). V gave up 2 bases and J gave up 5 bases, with 10 bases separating them. CDR3 length equals 13 residues. From germline, CDR1 is GTSNPN and CDR2 SVGIG (reference sequence). CDR3 loop: CAWSPSGDQPQHF. CDR3 sequence (DNA): TGTGCCTGGAGTCCCTCAGGGGATCAGCCCCAGCATTTT.

The V gene is TRBV4-1, the J gene TRBJ1-6; 7 bases match TRBD1. Germline assignment: CDR1 MGHRA and CDR2 YSYEKL. CDR3 length: 19 residues. J gave up 5 bases and V 4 bases, and 17 bases lay outside the gene matches. CDR3 bases: TGCGCCAGCAGCCCCTTTATGACCCCCGGGACAGCGAATAATTCACCCCTCCACTTT. Translating it yields CASSPFMTPGTANNSPLHF.

The chain has TRBV27 and TRBJ1-5; no reliable D call. CDR1 and CDR2 (germline): MNHEY, SMNVEV (reference sequence). The CDR3 spans 15 residues. Trimming left V 6 bases short and J 0 bases short, with 12 bases between. The CDR3 DNA sequence: TGTGCCAGCAGACTAGGAGGAGGTAGCAATCAGCCCCAGCATTTT. This sequence encodes CASRLGGGSNQPQHF.

This clone occurred a few times. Other nucleotide sequences in the sample specify the same CDR3. V usage is TRBV30 and J usage is TRBJ2-1; D might be TRBD2 (7 bases). Germline CDR1 GTSNPN, CDR2 SVGIG (reference sequence). The CDR3 spans 14 residues. V shed 0 bases and J shed 7 bases, with 13 bases lying between them. Here the CDR3 reads CAWSVGGGLNEQFF. CDR3 nucleotides: TGTGCCTGGAGTGTAGGGGGGGGCCTGAATGAGCAGTTCTTC.

As for this clone: A junction end diverges from the germline sequence, so it may reflect a read error. V is TRBV2 and J is TRBJ1-3, with a possible D match to TRBD1 (5 bases). Germline CDR1 and CDR2: SNHLY and FYNNEI. CDR3 length equals 14 residues. CDR3 nucleotides: TGTGCCAGCACCGGGGGAGGGCCTGGGAACACCATATATTTT. Its protein product is CASTGGGPGNTIYF.

V and J are TRBV7-6 and TRBJ1-6, with 7 bases that match TRBD1. V shed 5 bases, J shed 4 bases, and the junction held 2 bases outside the gene matches. CDR1 and CDR2 (germline): SGHVS, FNYEAQ. The CDR3 has 14 residues. This CDR3 reads CASSPGQYNSPLHF. The CDR3 nucleotides are TGTGCCAGCAGCCCGGGACAGTATAATTCACCCCTCCACTTT.

This rearrangement joins TRBV16 to TRBJ2-6, with a possible D match to TRBD2 (6 bases). The V end was cut by 3 bases, the J end by 4 bases, with 10 bases between. The CDR3 has 15 amino acids. Germline-derived CDR1 and CDR2 are KGHSY and FQNENV. This CDR3 is CASSHGGTGANVLTF. CDR3 DNA sequence: TGTGCCAGCAGCCATGGGGGGACCGGGGCCAACGTCCTGACTTTC.